Following are 24 T cell receptor beta chains from one sample sequenced in a study of T cell repertoires in cytomegalovirus infection. Via MiXCR, TCRdb re-called the reads, giving one row per CDR3 protein. The table lists fewer than 900,000 distinct CDR3 sequences, 25% to 35% of them singletons. These receptors are not linked to any known antigen. The sample in question was cultured CD8+ T cells from PBMCs, obtained from culture after CMV antigen stimulation. The receptors originated from a human donor in good health (CMV status not recorded). Some clones in this sample may be carry-over from other donors' samples.

This clonotype was detected ten times or more. The chain links TRBV12-3 or TRBV12-4 to TRBJ1-2, with D possibly matching TRBD1 (5 bases). The CDR3 spans 13 residues. V lost 5 bases to trimming and J lost 2 bases, with 9 bases between them. CDR3 residues: CASSPTVNYGYTF. CDR3 in DNA: TGTGCCAGCAGTCCGACAGTCAACTATGGCTACACCTTC.

This clonotype was observed a few times. This chain uses TRBV28 with TRBJ2-2, with D tentatively TRBD1 (8 bases). The CDR3 length is 14 residues. Trimming removed 5 bases from V and 6 bases from J, with 13 bases in between. In germline, CDR1 is MDHEN, CDR2 SYDVKM. The chain's CDR3 is CASSHRGGAGELFF. The CDR3 nucleotides are TGTGCCAGCAGTCACAGGGGGGGCGCCGGGGAGCTGTTTTTT. Looking up the rest from reference TRBV28 and TRBJ2-2 gives the full variable domain: DVKVTQSSRYLVKRTGEKVFLECVQDMDHENMFWYRQDPGLGLRLIYFSYDVKMKEKGDIPEGYSVSREKKERFSLILESASTNQTSMYLCASSHRGGAGELFFGEGSRLTVL.

This clonotype was observed a few times. This chain joins TRBV27 and TRBJ2-4, with D perhaps matching TRBD1 (6 bases). V lost 5 bases and J lost 8, with 13 bases in between. CDR1 is MNHEY, CDR2 SMNVEV, per germline (reference sequence). The CDR3 totals 13 residues. DNA for the CDR3: TGTGCCAGCAGTGTCAGGGGAGATCACATTCAGTACTTC. Its translation is CASSVRGDHIQYF.

The chain couples TRBV19 to TRBJ2-5; no reliable D call. The CDR3 has 15 residues. The germline V and J ends were trimmed by 5 bases and 2 bases, with 15 bases remaining between them. CDR1 is LNHDA, CDR2 SQIVND, per germline (reference sequence). The CDR3 nucleotides are TGTGCCAGTAGTCCACACGACTTGAAACAAGAGACCCAGTACTTC. Translation gives CASSPHDLKQETQYF.

J is TRBJ1-6 and V is TRBV7-6; no definite D call. CDR3 length: 17 residues. In germline, CDR1 is SGHVS, CDR2 FNYEAQ. V lost 5 bases and J lost 10, with 24 bases in between. CDR3 sequence reads: CASSPSPSTEFRSPLHF. CDR3 DNA: TGTGCCAGCAGCCCGTCCCCATCCACGGAATTCAGGTCACCCCTCCACTTT.

This clonotype was seen a few times. CDR3 sequence reads: CASSYRHSGRRDTEAFF. The CDR3 DNA sequence: TGTGCCAGCAGTTACCGGCACTCGGGGAGACGAGATACTGAAGCTTTCTTT. J is TRBJ1-1 and V is TRBV6-6; the D is unclear. CDR3 size: 17 residues. Germline V lookup: CDR1 MNHNY, CDR2 SVGAGI (reference sequence). The V end was cut by 2 bases, the J end by 5 bases, with 21 bases between.

This clonotype has ten or more counts. The chain employs TRBV4-3 and TRBJ1-1; D perhaps matches TRBD1 (6 bases). CDR1 LGHNA and CDR2 YSLEER come from the germline V gene. Trimming took off 7 bases at V and 4 bases at J, with 16 bases between the two ends. The CDR3 runs to 14 residues. The CDR3 loop is CASTPTGKGTEAFF. Written as DNA, the CDR3 is TGCGCCAGCACCCCCACAGGGAAAGGCACTGAAGCTTTCTTT.

This chain links TRBV7-8 with TRBJ2-3; 7 nucleotides match TRBD2. The germline V gene encodes CDR1 SGHVS and CDR2 FQNEAQ. V lost 5 bases and J lost 1; bases outside the gene matches: 18. This CDR3 contains 19 residues. The CDR3 loop reads CASSQGVLAESPGTDTQYF. The DNA of the CDR3 is TGTGCCAGCAGCCAAGGGGTCCTAGCGGAGAGTCCGGGCACAGATACGCAGTATTTT.

The chain recombines TRBV14 with TRBJ2-1; D is perhaps TRBD2 (6 bases). The germline V gene has CDR1 SGHDN and CDR2 FVKESK. There are 15 residues in the CDR3. V was cut by 2 bases and J by 7 bases, with 15 bases left in between. Written as DNA, the CDR3 is TGTGCCAGCAGCCAACTCCTTAGCGGAGTAAATGAGCAGTTCTTC. Translating it yields CASSQLLSGVNEQFF. The full variable domain, its missing parts supplied by reference TRBV14 and TRBJ2-1, is EAGVTQFPSHSVIEKGQTVTLRCDPISGHDNLYWYRRVMGKEIKFLLHFVKESKQDESGMPNNRFLAERTGGTYSTLKVQPAELEDSGVYFCASSQLLSGVNEQFFGPGTRLTVL.

This clonotype has a handful of counts. This chain uses TRBV7-3 with TRBJ2-1, with a tentative D call TRBD2 (5 bases). The germline gives CDR1 SGHTA, CDR2 FQGTGA. The CDR3 runs to 14 residues. V was pared by 5 bases and J by 5 bases, with 13 bases between. CDR3 loop: CASSHRSGDNEQFF. CDR3 DNA: TGTGCCAGCAGCCATCGATCCGGGGACAATGAGCAGTTCTTC.

The V and J genes are TRBV28 and TRBJ2-1, with 9 positions matching TRBD1. The CDR3 covers 13 residues. Unmatched junction bases numbered 3, after V lost 4 bases and J lost 8 bases. CDR1 MDHEN and CDR2 SYDVKM come from the germline V gene. The CDR3 bases are TGTGCCAGCAGTTGGACAGGGGAGGATGAGCAGTTCTTC. It codes for CASSWTGEDEQFF.

The sample holds a few counts of this clonotype. The chain recombines TRBV28 with TRBJ2-1, with 8 bases identical to TRBD1. Germline V gene data show CDR1 as MDHEN and CDR2 as SYDVKM. With V trimmed by 5 bases and J by 5 bases, 8 bases remained unmatched. This CDR3 has 15 amino acids. The CDR3 bases are TGTGCCAGCAGTATCGAGACAGGGGTCAACAATGAGCAGTTCTTC. The encoded protein is CASSIETGVNNEQFF.

V usage is TRBV27 and J usage is TRBJ1-4, with TRBD1 as a possible D gene (5 bases). The CDR3 loop spans 15 amino acids. V was cut by 6 bases and J by 0 bases, with 11 bases left in between. Germline assignment: CDR1 MNHEY and CDR2 SMNVEV (reference sequence). DNA of the CDR3: TGTGCCAGCAGACCGGGGGGTGCAACTAATGAAAAACTGTTTTTT. It yields the protein CASRPGGATNEKLFF.

A few counts support this clonotype. The rearrangement links TRBV5-1 to TRBJ1-1; 7 bases line up with TRBD1. Germline V gives CDR1 SGHRS, CDR2 YFSETQ. CDR3 length: 16 residues. V dropped 0 bases and J dropped 4; count of bases not matched to a gene: 9. The CDR3 region is CASSLADTGVGTEAFF. The DNA for the CDR3 is TGCGCCAGCAGCTTGGCCGATACAGGGGTCGGCACTGAAGCTTTCTTT.

The chain links TRBV7-9 to TRBJ1-2; D is possibly TRBD1 (6 bases). Germline V lookup: CDR1 SEHNR, CDR2 FQNEAQ (reference sequence). The CDR3 contains 13 residues. Here the CDR3 reads CVLGQGSGYGYTF. CDR3 nucleotides: TGTGTCCTTGGGCAGGGGTCAGGCTATGGCTACACCTTC.

This clonotype turned up a few times. This chain joins TRBV5-4 and TRBJ2-7; D uncertain. The CDR3 is 11 residues long. V shed 4 bases and J shed 7 bases, with 9 bases lying between them. Germline V gene sequence: CDR1 SGHNT, CDR2 YYREEE (reference sequence). CDR3 sequence (DNA): TGTGCCAGCAGCCTAAACTCGGAGCAGTACTTC. This translates into CASSLNSEQYF.

The genes are TRBV29-1 and TRBJ1-1; D is possibly TRBD1 (5 bases). The CDR3 length is 13 residues. Germline V gene sequence: CDR1 SQVTM, CDR2 ANQGSEA. Trimming left V 2 bases short and J 5 bases short, with 12 bases between. The CDR3 region is CSVERGAYTEAFF. In DNA, the CDR3 is TGCAGCGTTGAAAGGGGCGCCTATACTGAAGCTTTCTTT.

This clonotype was observed a handful of times. The chain has TRBV6-2 or TRBV6-3 and TRBJ2-7; TRBD1 matches 11 bases. The length of the CDR3 is 15 residues. Unmatched junction bases numbered 2, after V lost 2 bases and J lost 2 bases. Germline CDR1 MNHEY, CDR2 SVGEGT. DNA for the CDR3: TGTGCCAGCAGTTACGGACAGGGGGCGACCTACGAGCAGTACGTC. Amino acid sequence: CASSYGQGATYEQYV.

The V gene is TRBV28, the J gene TRBJ2-6; D gene ambiguous. V dropped 6 bases and J dropped 4 bases, with 13 bases sitting between them. Looked up from germline, CDR1 is MDHEN and CDR2 is SYDVKM. The CDR3 is 15 amino acids. The CDR3 loop is CASSTWGSGANVLTF. CDR3 nucleotide sequence: TGTGCCAGCAGCACATGGGGTTCCGGGGCCAACGTCCTGACTTTC. Combining the CDR3 with reference TRBV28 and TRBJ2-6 gives the whole variable domain DVKVTQSSRYLVKRTGEKVFLECVQDMDHENMFWYRQDPGLGLRLIYFSYDVKMKEKGDIPEGYSVSREKKERFSLILESASTNQTSMYLCASSTWGSGANVLTFGAGSRLTVL.

This chain connects TRBV7-6 to TRBJ2-1; 15 positions agree with TRBD2. V dropped 4 bases and J dropped 0; count of bases not matched to a gene: 4. The CDR3 is 18 residues long. Germline-derived CDR1 and CDR2 are SGHVS and FNYEAQ. CDR3 sequence reads: CASSSRTSGGASYNEQFF. The CDR3 DNA reads TGTGCCAGCAGCTCCCGGACTAGCGGGGGGGCCTCCTACAATGAGCAGTTCTTC. Full variable domain (rest looked up from reference TRBV7-6 and TRBJ2-1): GAGVSQSPRYKVTKRGQDVALRCDPISGHVSLYWYRQALGQGPEFLTYFNYEAQQDKSGLPNDRFSAERPEGSISTLTIQRTEQRDSAMYRCASSSRTSGGASYNEQFFGPGTRLTVL.

This clonotype has a handful of counts. The chain recombines TRBV20-1 with TRBJ2-1; TRBD2 matches 11 bases. Germline loops: CDR1 DFQATT, CDR2 SNEGSKA (reference sequence). The CDR3 consists of 13 residues. The ends lost 6 bases at V and 11 bases at J; junction bases unmatched: 9. The CDR3 bases are TGCAGTGCAACGACTAGCGGGGCCTCCAAGCAGTTCTTC. It codes for CSATTSGASKQFF.

This chain joins TRBV28 and TRBJ2-2; weak D call: TRBD2 (6 bases). Per the germline V gene, CDR1 is MDHEN and CDR2 is SYDVKM. With 7 bases removed from V and 4 bases from J, the gap between germline ends came to 16 bases. The CDR3 has 15 amino acids. DNA for the CDR3: TGTGCCAGCACACCCTGGGGGGAGTCCACCGGGGAGCTGTTTTTT. Translated: CASTPWGESTGELFF.

CDR3 amino acids: CASSFRGYEQFF. The DNA of the CDR3 is TGTGCCAGCAGTTTCAGGGGTTATGAGCAGTTCTTC. The J gene is TRBJ2-1, the V gene TRBV27; TRBD1 might be the D (6 bases). Per germline, CDR1 MNHEY and CDR2 SMNVEV (reference sequence). V gave up 3 bases and J gave up 8 bases, with 8 bases separating them. There are 12 residues in the CDR3.

This clonotype was observed a few times. The chain combines TRBV27 with TRBJ2-7, with a tentative D call TRBD1 (6 bases). This CDR3 has 14 amino acids. The germline V and J ends were trimmed by 3 bases and 2 bases, with 11 bases remaining between them. Germline CDR1 MNHEY, CDR2 SMNVEV (reference sequence). The CDR3 DNA follows: TGTGCCAGCAGTTTGAGCAGGGGAACCTACGAGCAGTACTTC. It codes for CASSLSRGTYEQYF.